These T cell receptor beta chains were read from a single sample in a study of cytomegalovirus exposure and HLA in healthy donors. The assay was immunoSEQ multiplex PCR, and TCRdb's table has in-frame clones only and misses some. This sample has around 98,000 clones, with around three quarters found just once. Source material: PBMCs. These receptors were obtained from a human donor in good health. Both conserved end residues are part of each CDR3. A D gene is named only where the DNA matches it firmly. The size field is filled for only some rows; it gives once, few, many or a size class.

>-|TRBV18|TRBJ1-6|-|15
CASSPFWGETSPLHF
TGTGCCAGCTCACCATTCTGGGGAGAAACTTCACCCCTCCACTTT
>-|TRBV5-4|TRBJ1-5|-|12
CASSSMSQPQHF
TGTGCCAGCAGCTCCATGAGTCAGCCCCAGCATTTT
>-|TRBV7-9|TRBJ2-1|-|15
CASSLGITAGNEQFF
TGTGCCAGCAGCTTAGGAATTACAGCGGGCAATGAGCAGTTCTTC
>TRBD1|TRBV7-7|TRBJ2-5|-|15
CASSNRDSGQETQYF
TGTGCCAGCAGCAACCGGGACAGCGGACAAGAGACCCAGTACTTC
>TRBD2|TRBV19|TRBJ2-2|-|16
CASSGRGANGAGELFF
TGTGCCAGTAGTGGGAGGGGTGCGAACGGGGCCGGGGAGCTGTTTTTT
>TRBD1|TRBV19|TRBJ1-5|-|15
CASSGQGISNQPQHF
TGTGCCAGTAGTGGACAGGGGATTAGCAATCAGCCCCAGCATTTT
>TRBD2|TRBV2|TRBJ2-1|few|15
CASRSGLAGVNEQFF
TGTGCCAGCAGGAGTGGACTAGCGGGAGTCAATGAGCAGTTCTTC
>TRBD1|TRBV5-4|TRBJ2-7|-|15
CASSPYWDSKYEQYF
TGTGCCAGCAGCCCCTACTGGGACAGCAAGTACGAGCAGTACTTC
>-|TRBV27|TRBJ1-1|-|11
CASSTRDEAFF
TGTGCCAGCAGTACCAGGGATGAAGCTTTCTTT
>TRBD1|TRBV19|TRBJ1-2|once|14
CASSIPGQGGGYTF
TGTGCCAGTAGTATCCCCGGACAGGGAGGTGGCTACACCTTC
>TRBD1|TRBV6-1|TRBJ1-1|few|16
CASSEYPRDRVTEAFF
TGTGCCAGCAGTGAGTACCCGCGGGACAGGGTAACTGAAGCTTTCTTT
>-|TRBV5-1|TRBJ2-2|-|12
CASARDTGELFF
TGCGCCAGCGCCCGGGACACCGGGGAGCTGTTTTTT
>-|TRBV10-1|TRBJ1-2|-|15
CASSESAGDRRGYTF
TGCGCCAGCAGTGAGTCCGCGGGGGACCGTCGGGGCTACACCTTC
>TRBD1|TRBV2|TRBJ1-3|-|15
CASSRQGSSGNTIYF
TGTGCCAGCAGTCGACAGGGCAGCTCTGGAAACACCATATATTTT
>TRBD1|TRBV18|TRBJ1-1|-|16
CASSPGQGAGNTEAFF
TGTGCCAGCTCACCGGGACAGGGGGCGGGAAACACTGAAGCTTTCTTT
>-|TRBV5-1|TRBJ1-3|-|12
CASSTGGNTIYF
TGCGCCAGCAGTACGGGGGGAAACACCATATATTTT
>-|TRBV29-1|TRBJ1-2|-|14
CSVDYPGANYGYTF
TGCAGCGTTGACTATCCAGGGGCTAACTATGGCTACACCTTC
>TRBD1|TRBV5-5|TRBJ1-1|-|16
CASSLVLGQGDTEAFF
TGTGCCAGCAGCCTGGTGCTGGGACAGGGGGACACTGAAGCTTTCTTT
>-|TRBV27|TRBJ2-2|-|17
CASSLPSGVWNTGELFF
TGTGCCAGCAGCTTACCATCAGGGGTTTGGAACACCGGGGAGCTGTTTTTT
>TRBD1|TRBV4-3|TRBJ2-1|few|16
CASSAGQGASYNEQFF
TGCGCCAGCAGCGCCGGACAGGGGGCTTCCTACAATGAGCAGTTCTTC
>-|TRBV10-3|TRBJ1-2|-|15
CAIRIPLTENYGYTF
TGTGCCATCAGGATTCCCCTCACAGAAAACTATGGCTACACCTTC
>-|TRBV15|TRBJ2-1|-|13
CATSRDNGNGQFF
TGTGCCACCAGCAGAGATAACGGGAACGGGCAGTTCTTC
>-|TRBV5-1|TRBJ1-1|-|16
CASSLVSQGLNTEAFF
TGCGCCAGCAGCTTGGTTAGCCAGGGGCTGAACACTGAAGCTTTCTTT
>TRBD2|TRBV30|TRBJ2-2|-|15
CAWAPTSGRTGELFF
TGTGCCTGGGCCCCGACTAGCGGGAGAACCGGGGAGCTGTTTTTT
>TRBD1|TRBV10-3|TRBJ2-1|few|14
CAISSRDRDNEQFF
TGTGCCATCAGTTCCAGGGACAGGGACAATGAGCAGTTCTTC
>-|TRBV11-2|TRBJ1-1|-|12
CASSLDYTEAFF
TGTGCCAGCAGCTTAGACTACACTGAAGCTTTCTTT
>TRBD2|TRBV7-9|TRBJ2-3|-|16
CASSLAGRGAEDTQYF
TGTGCCAGCAGCTTAGCGGGGCGGGGGGCCGAAGATACGCAGTATTTT
>-|TRBV11-3|TRBJ2-1|-|13
CASSLPGTSEQFF
TGTGCCAGCAGCTTACCTGGGACTTCCGAGCAGTTCTTC
>-|TRBV9|TRBJ2-3|-|15
CASSVGASSTDTQYF
TGTGCCAGCAGCGTAGGTGCGTCTAGCACAGATACGCAGTATTTT
>TRBD2|TRBV11-2|TRBJ2-5|-|13
CASSLGLAGEQYF
TGTGCCAGCAGCTTAGGTCTAGCGGGGGAGCAGTACTTC
>TRBD1|TRBV5-6|TRBJ1-5|-|14
CASSSRGSGQPQHF
TGTGCCAGCAGCTCCAGGGGGAGTGGTCAGCCCCAGCATTTT
>-|TRBV7-9|TRBJ2-7|-|13
CASSLSGQTEQYF
TGTGCCAGCAGCTTATCCGGACAAACCGAGCAGTACTTC
>TRBD1|TRBV11-2|TRBJ2-2|-|16
CASSTRPGGAAGELFF
TGTGCCAGCAGCACCCGGCCAGGGGGCGCCGCCGGGGAGCTGTTTTTT
>-|TRBV5-1|TRBJ1-1|-|15
CASSVNVNQGTEAFF
TGCGCCAGCAGCGTTAATGTCAATCAGGGGACTGAAGCTTTCTTT
>-|TRBV29-1|TRBJ1-1|-|11
CSADHRAEAFF
TGCAGCGCCGACCATCGGGCTGAAGCTTTCTTT